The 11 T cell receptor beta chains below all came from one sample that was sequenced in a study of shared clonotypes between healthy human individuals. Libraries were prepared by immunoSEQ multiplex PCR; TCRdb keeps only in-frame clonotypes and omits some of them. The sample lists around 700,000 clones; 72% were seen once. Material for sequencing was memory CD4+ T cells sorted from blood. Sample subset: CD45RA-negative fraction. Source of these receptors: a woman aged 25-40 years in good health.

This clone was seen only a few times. The CDR3 here is CASSARSSGSSYEQYF. In DNA, the CDR3 is TGTGCCAGCAGCGCGCGGTCCTCAGGGAGTTCCTACGAGCAGTACTTC. The chain couples TRBV9 to TRBJ2-7, with D tentatively TRBD1 or TRBD2 (5 bases each). CDR1 is SGDLS, CDR2 YYNGEE, per germline. The CDR3 covers 16 residues. V lost 3 bases to trimming and J lost 1 base, with 17 bases between them.

CDR3 in amino acids: CASSLDSYSIDGYTF. CDR3 nucleotides: TGTGCCAGCAGCTTGGACAGTTACAGTATTGATGGCTACACCTTC. The chain carries TRBV6-1 and TRBJ1-2; possible D gene TRBD1, 6 bases. The CDR3 is 15 residues long. CDR1 MNHNS and CDR2 SASEGT come from the germline V gene. V gave up 6 bases and J gave up 6 bases, with 20 bases separating them.

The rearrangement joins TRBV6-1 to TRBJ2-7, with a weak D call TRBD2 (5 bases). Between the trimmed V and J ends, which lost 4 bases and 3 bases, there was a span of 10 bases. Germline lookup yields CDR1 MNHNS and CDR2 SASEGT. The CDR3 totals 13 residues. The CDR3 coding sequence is TGTGCCAGCAGTGTTCGGGGAAACTACGAGCAGTACTTC. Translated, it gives CASSVRGNYEQYF.

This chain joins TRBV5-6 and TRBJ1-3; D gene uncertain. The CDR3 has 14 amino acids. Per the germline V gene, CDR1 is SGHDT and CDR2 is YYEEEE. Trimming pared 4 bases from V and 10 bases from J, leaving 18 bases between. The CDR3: CASSRSLLGGTIYF. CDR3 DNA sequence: TGTGCCAGCAGCAGATCTTTACTTGGCGGGACCATATATTTT.

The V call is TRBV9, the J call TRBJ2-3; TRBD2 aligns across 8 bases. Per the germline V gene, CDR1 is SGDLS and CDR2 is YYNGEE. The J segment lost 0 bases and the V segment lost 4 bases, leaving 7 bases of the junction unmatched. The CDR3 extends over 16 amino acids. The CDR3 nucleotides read TGTGCCAGCAGCCCCCGTGTAGCGGGGAGCACAGATACGCAGTATTTT. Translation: CASSPRVAGSTDTQYF.

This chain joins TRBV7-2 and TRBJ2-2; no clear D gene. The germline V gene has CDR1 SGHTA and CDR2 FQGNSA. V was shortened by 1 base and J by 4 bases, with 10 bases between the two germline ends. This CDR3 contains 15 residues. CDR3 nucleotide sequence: TGTGCCAGCAGCTTAGGAGCGTGGGGCACCGGGGAGCTGTTTTTT. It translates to CASSLGAWGTGELFF.

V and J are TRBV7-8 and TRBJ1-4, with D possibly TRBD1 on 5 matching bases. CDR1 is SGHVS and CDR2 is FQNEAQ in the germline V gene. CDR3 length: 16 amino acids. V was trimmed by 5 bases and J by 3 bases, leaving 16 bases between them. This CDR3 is CASSPQGRMANEKLFF. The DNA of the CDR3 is TGTGCCAGCAGCCCCCAGGGAAGGATGGCTAATGAAAAACTGTTTTTT.

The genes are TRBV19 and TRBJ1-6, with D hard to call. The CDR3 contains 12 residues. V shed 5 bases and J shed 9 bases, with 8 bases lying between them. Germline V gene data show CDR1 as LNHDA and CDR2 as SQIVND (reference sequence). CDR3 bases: TGTGCCAGTAGTGAGATGGGTTCACCCCTCCACTTT. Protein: CASSEMGSPLHF.

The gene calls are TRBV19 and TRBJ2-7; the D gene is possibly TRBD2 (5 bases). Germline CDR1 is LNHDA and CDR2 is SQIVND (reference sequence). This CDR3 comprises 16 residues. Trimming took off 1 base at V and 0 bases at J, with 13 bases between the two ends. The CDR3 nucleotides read TGTGCCAGTAGTATAGGAGGGCGGGCGAGCTCCTACGAGCAGTACTTC. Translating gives CASSIGGRASSYEQYF.

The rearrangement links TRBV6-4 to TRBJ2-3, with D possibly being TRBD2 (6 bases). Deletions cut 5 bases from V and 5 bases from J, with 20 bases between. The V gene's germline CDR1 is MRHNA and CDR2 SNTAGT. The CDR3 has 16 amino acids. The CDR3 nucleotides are TGTGCCAGCAGTCCTAAAACCCCGGGAGAAGGAGATACGCAGTATTTT. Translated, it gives CASSPKTPGEGDTQYF.

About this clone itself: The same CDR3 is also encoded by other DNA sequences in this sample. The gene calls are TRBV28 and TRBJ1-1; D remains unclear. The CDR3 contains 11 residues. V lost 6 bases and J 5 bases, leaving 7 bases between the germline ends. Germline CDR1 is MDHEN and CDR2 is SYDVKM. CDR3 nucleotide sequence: TGTGCCAGCAGCCGTTATACTGAAGCTTTCTTT. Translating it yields CASSRYTEAFF.